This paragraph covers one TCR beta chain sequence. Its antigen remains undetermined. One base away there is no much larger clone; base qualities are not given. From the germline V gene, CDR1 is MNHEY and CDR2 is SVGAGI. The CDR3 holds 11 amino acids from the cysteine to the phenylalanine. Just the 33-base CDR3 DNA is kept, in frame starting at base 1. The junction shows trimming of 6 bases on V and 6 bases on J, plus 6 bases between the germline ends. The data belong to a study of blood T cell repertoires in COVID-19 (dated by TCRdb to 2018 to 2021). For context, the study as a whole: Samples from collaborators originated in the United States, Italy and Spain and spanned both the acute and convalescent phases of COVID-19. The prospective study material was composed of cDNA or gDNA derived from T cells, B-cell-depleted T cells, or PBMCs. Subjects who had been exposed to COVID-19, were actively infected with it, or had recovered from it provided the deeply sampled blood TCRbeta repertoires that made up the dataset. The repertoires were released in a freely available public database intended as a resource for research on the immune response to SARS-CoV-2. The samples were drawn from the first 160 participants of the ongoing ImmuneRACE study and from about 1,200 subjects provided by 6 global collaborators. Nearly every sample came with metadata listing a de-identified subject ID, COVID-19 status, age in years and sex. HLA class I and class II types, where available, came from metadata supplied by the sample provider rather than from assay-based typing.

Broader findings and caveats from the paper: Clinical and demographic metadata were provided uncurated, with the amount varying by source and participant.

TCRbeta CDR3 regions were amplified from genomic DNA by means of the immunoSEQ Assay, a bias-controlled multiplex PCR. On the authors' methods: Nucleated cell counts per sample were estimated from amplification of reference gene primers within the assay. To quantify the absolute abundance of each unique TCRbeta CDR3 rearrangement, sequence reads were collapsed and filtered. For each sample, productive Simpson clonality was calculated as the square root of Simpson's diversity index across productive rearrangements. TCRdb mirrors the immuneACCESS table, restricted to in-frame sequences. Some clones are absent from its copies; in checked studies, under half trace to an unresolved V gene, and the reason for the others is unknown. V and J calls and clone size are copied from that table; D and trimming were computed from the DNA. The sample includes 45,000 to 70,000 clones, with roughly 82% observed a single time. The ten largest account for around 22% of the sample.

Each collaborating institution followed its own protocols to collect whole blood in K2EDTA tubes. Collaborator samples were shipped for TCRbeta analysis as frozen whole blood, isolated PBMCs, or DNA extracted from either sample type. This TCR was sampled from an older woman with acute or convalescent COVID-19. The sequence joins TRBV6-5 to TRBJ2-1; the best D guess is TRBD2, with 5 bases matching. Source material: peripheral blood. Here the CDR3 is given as CASRRVNEQFF. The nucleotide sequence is TGTGCCAGCAGGAGGGTCAATGAGCAGTTCTTC.